The rows below give T cell receptor beta chains drawn from one sample of a study of blood T cell repertoires in COVID-19. Sequenced by immunoSEQ multiplex PCR; TCRdb stores in-frame clones only, minus some. The sample holds more than 100,000 clones, roughly 82% seen once. The sample consisted of peripheral blood. The receptors derive from a human donor in a cohort sampled during active COVID-19. Each CDR3 is given with its conserved first and last residue. The D gene is left open where the match is weak. For some rows the clone size is stated as once, few or many, or as a class when expanded; others skip it.

clone_size | j_call | v_call | d_call | cdr3_aa | cdr3_nt
NA | TRBJ1-2 | TRBV7-2 | NA | CASSLGPNDGYTF | TGTGCCAGCAGCTTAGGTCCTAACGATGGCTACACCTTC
NA | TRBJ1-1 | TRBV28 | NA | CASSFSTVRAGVTEAFF | TGTGCCAGCAGTTTTTCCACTGTCCGGGCGGGGGTAACTGAAGCTTTCTTT
NA | TRBJ1-2 | TRBV7-9 | NA | CASSRARVYGYTF | TGTGCCAGCAGCCGCGCCAGGGTCTATGGCTACACCTTC
NA | TRBJ1-1 | TRBV10-1 | NA | CASSAGVETEAFF | TGCGCCAGCAGTGCAGGGGTGGAAACTGAAGCTTTCTTT
NA | TRBJ1-2 | TRBV5-6 | NA | CASNNREGRSYTF | TGTGCCAGCAATAATAGGGAGGGGAGGAGCTACACCTTC
NA | TRBJ1-2 | TRBV15 | NA | CATSRAGVYSFGDYGYTF | TGTGCCACCAGCAGGGCAGGGGTCTATTCCTTCGGAGACTATGGCTACACCTTC
NA | TRBJ1-3 | TRBV4-2 | NA | CASSQGADSGNTIYF | TGTGCCAGCAGCCAAGGGGCAGACTCTGGAAACACCATATATTTT
NA | TRBJ1-5 | TRBV7-2 | TRBD1 | CASSQGQAVNQPQHF | TGTGCCAGCAGTCAAGGACAGGCTGTCAATCAGCCCCAGCATTTT
few | TRBJ1-4 | TRBV6-5 | TRBD1 | CASKTGGGGEKLFF | TGTGCCAGCAAGACCGGAGGAGGGGGCGAAAAACTGTTTTTT
NA | TRBJ1-3 | TRBV5-1 | TRBD1 | CASSPGQNSGNTIYF | TGCGCCAGCAGTCCGGGACAGAACTCTGGAAACACCATATATTTT
NA | TRBJ2-1 | TRBV12-1 | NA | CASSLVIGTANYNEQFF | TGTGCCAGCAGCTTAGTCATCGGGACAGCTAACTACAATGAGCAGTTCTTC
NA | TRBJ2-1 | TRBV12-3/TRBV12-4 | TRBD2 | CASSSPGGTEQFF | TGTGCCAGCAGTAGCCCGGGGGGGACTGAGCAGTTCTTC
NA | TRBJ2-3 | TRBV5-4 | NA | CASSLVGRGRDTQYF | TGTGCCAGCAGCTTGGTTGGACGGGGGAGAGATACGCAGTATTTT
once | TRBJ1-1 | TRBV10-2 | TRBD1 | CASSDPTPGTGNSAFF | TGCGCCAGCAGTGACCCAACACCCGGGACAGGGAATTCAGCTTTCTTT
NA | TRBJ1-1 | TRBV7-3 | TRBD1 | CASSPDRAGTEAFF | TGTGCCAGCAGCCCGGACAGGGCGGGCACTGAAGCTTTCTTT
NA | TRBJ2-5 | TRBV5-5 | TRBD1 | CASSWDRGRETQYF | TGTGCCAGCAGCTGGGACAGGGGGAGGGAGACCCAGTACTTC
NA | TRBJ1-2 | TRBV6-5 | TRBD1 | CASKVAGGLYGYTF | TGTGCCAGCAAGGTGGCAGGGGGACTCTATGGCTACACCTTC
NA | TRBJ1-2 | TRBV6-5 | NA | CASSSTPSMGYTF | TGTGCCAGCAGTTCGACACCCTCTATGGGCTACACCTTC
NA | TRBJ1-1 | TRBV6-6 | TRBD1 | CASSYSTGGGTEAFF | TGTGCCAGCAGTTACTCGACAGGGGGAGGCACTGAAGCTTTCTTT
NA | TRBJ2-1 | TRBV7-2 | TRBD2 | CASSRDPRGEQFF | TGTGCCAGCTCACGGGACCCGCGGGGGGAGCAGTTCTTC
NA | TRBJ2-3 | TRBV5-1 | TRBD2 | CASSWSGGGSTDTQYF | TGCGCCAGCAGCTGGTCGGGCGGGGGAAGCACAGATACGCAGTATTTT
NA | TRBJ2-5 | TRBV5-1 | NA | CASSSLGLQETQYF | TGCGCCAGCAGCTCGTTGGGACTGCAAGAGACCCAGTACTTC
NA | TRBJ1-1 | TRBV18 | NA | CASSPEADTEAFF | TGTGCCAGCTCCCCTGAGGCCGACACTGAAGCTTTCTTT
NA | TRBJ1-4 | TRBV2 | TRBD1 | CASRDQGAVSEKLFF | TGTGCCAGCAGGGACCAGGGGGCGGTTAGTGAAAAACTGTTTTTT
NA | TRBJ1-4 | TRBV28 | NA | CASSLGEPNEKLFF | TGTGCCAGCAGTTTAGGAGAACCGAATGAAAAACTGTTTTTT
NA | TRBJ2-7 | TRBV7-8 | TRBD1 | CASSLAEGAFYEQYF | TGTGCCAGCAGCTTAGCTGAGGGGGCCTTCTACGAGCAGTACTTC
NA | TRBJ2-3 | TRBV3-1/TRBV3-2 | NA | CASSQFGRRTQYF | TGTGCCAGCAGCCAATTTGGGCGACGTACGCAGTATTTT
NA | TRBJ2-7 | TRBV5-1 | TRBD1 | CASSSGQGYEQYF | TGCGCCAGCAGCTCCGGACAGGGCTACGAGCAGTACTTC
NA | TRBJ1-6 | TRBV27 | NA | CASSLSFSGQKKLLLHF | TGTGCCAGCAGTTTATCTTTCTCCGGACAGAAAAAACTGCTCCTCCACTTT
NA | TRBJ1-6 | TRBV13 | NA | CASSLERDSPLHF | TGTGCCAGCAGCTTAGAGCGGGACTCGCCCCTCCACTTT
once | TRBJ1-6 | TRBV7-2 | NA | CASSTRRVDNHLSDSPLHF | TGTGCCAGCAGCACTAGAAGGGTTGATAATCATTTATCCGATTCACCCCTCCACTTT